This T cell receptor (beta chain) derives from a study of shared clonotypes between healthy human individuals. Study summary: Each donor contributed plates that comprised three CD4 naive, three CD4 memory, two CD8 naive and one CD8 memory.

Using immunoSEQ multiplex PCR, the repertoire was profiled, and TCRdb retains in-frame clones only, with some absent. The table has more than 150,000 clones, approximately 61% seen once. The study's findings and limits: Between several donors, naive CD4 clonotypes were shared at a level of about 5%. Sorted-subset samples were not fully sequenced, rarefaction indicated.

Points on this clone: The antigen is unknown.

Germline assignment: CDR1 MNHEY and CDR2 SVGAGI. CDR3 length: 14 residues. Trimming left V 6 bases short and J 8 bases short, with 19 bases between. The sequenced sample consisted of memory CD4+ T cells sorted from blood. Subset reported: CD45RA-negative fraction. The chain is built from TRBV6-5 and TRBJ1-1; a weak D match, TRBD1 (5 bases). The source of this sequence is a man aged 25-45 years in good health. CDR3 in amino acids: CASSNSIGAGEAFF. For the CDR3, the DNA is TGTGCCAGCAGCAACTCCATAGGGGCCGGGGAAGCTTTCTTT.